The T cell receptor beta chain described here comes from a study of CD8+ T cells in alopecia areata. About the research overall: C3H/HeJ graft donors with spontaneous alopecia, aged about 6-12 months, supplied skin that was transplanted onto female C3H/HeJ mice aged about 6-11 weeks.

The CDR3 extends over 18 amino acids. Germline-derived CDR1 and CDR2 are NNHDY and SYVADS. The V and J ends lost 4 bases and 1 base, in that order; junction bases with no gene match: 9. Study conclusions and caveats: Scalp samples also yield sequences of resident alphabeta T cells from normal skin. Clonality was higher in lesional than normal scalp, especially in alopecia totalis/universalis.

A note on this clone: Its antigen is currently unknown. Gene labels here are mouse ones. The read is 4 residues too short to cover the CDR3 end, so that end is filled in from the germline J gene.

cDNA prepared by RNA extraction and subsequent reverse transcription served as the template for sequencing. Measured with immunoSEQ multiplex PCR; TCRdb has only the in-frame clones, and not every one. The table lists some 120,000 clones, with no singletons. This chain links TRBV13-3 with TRBJ2-4, with 13 bases that match TRBD2. Sequencing input: lesional skin. This receptor was identified in a C3H/HeJ mouse with alopecia areata. Strain MHC haplotype: H2-k. The sequenced part of the CDR3 DNA is TGTGCCAGCAGTTTCGGGACTGGGGGGGGCCGGGGTCAAAAC. As protein: CASSFGTGGGRGQN. The entire CDR3 sequence reads CASSFGTGGGRGQNTLYF.